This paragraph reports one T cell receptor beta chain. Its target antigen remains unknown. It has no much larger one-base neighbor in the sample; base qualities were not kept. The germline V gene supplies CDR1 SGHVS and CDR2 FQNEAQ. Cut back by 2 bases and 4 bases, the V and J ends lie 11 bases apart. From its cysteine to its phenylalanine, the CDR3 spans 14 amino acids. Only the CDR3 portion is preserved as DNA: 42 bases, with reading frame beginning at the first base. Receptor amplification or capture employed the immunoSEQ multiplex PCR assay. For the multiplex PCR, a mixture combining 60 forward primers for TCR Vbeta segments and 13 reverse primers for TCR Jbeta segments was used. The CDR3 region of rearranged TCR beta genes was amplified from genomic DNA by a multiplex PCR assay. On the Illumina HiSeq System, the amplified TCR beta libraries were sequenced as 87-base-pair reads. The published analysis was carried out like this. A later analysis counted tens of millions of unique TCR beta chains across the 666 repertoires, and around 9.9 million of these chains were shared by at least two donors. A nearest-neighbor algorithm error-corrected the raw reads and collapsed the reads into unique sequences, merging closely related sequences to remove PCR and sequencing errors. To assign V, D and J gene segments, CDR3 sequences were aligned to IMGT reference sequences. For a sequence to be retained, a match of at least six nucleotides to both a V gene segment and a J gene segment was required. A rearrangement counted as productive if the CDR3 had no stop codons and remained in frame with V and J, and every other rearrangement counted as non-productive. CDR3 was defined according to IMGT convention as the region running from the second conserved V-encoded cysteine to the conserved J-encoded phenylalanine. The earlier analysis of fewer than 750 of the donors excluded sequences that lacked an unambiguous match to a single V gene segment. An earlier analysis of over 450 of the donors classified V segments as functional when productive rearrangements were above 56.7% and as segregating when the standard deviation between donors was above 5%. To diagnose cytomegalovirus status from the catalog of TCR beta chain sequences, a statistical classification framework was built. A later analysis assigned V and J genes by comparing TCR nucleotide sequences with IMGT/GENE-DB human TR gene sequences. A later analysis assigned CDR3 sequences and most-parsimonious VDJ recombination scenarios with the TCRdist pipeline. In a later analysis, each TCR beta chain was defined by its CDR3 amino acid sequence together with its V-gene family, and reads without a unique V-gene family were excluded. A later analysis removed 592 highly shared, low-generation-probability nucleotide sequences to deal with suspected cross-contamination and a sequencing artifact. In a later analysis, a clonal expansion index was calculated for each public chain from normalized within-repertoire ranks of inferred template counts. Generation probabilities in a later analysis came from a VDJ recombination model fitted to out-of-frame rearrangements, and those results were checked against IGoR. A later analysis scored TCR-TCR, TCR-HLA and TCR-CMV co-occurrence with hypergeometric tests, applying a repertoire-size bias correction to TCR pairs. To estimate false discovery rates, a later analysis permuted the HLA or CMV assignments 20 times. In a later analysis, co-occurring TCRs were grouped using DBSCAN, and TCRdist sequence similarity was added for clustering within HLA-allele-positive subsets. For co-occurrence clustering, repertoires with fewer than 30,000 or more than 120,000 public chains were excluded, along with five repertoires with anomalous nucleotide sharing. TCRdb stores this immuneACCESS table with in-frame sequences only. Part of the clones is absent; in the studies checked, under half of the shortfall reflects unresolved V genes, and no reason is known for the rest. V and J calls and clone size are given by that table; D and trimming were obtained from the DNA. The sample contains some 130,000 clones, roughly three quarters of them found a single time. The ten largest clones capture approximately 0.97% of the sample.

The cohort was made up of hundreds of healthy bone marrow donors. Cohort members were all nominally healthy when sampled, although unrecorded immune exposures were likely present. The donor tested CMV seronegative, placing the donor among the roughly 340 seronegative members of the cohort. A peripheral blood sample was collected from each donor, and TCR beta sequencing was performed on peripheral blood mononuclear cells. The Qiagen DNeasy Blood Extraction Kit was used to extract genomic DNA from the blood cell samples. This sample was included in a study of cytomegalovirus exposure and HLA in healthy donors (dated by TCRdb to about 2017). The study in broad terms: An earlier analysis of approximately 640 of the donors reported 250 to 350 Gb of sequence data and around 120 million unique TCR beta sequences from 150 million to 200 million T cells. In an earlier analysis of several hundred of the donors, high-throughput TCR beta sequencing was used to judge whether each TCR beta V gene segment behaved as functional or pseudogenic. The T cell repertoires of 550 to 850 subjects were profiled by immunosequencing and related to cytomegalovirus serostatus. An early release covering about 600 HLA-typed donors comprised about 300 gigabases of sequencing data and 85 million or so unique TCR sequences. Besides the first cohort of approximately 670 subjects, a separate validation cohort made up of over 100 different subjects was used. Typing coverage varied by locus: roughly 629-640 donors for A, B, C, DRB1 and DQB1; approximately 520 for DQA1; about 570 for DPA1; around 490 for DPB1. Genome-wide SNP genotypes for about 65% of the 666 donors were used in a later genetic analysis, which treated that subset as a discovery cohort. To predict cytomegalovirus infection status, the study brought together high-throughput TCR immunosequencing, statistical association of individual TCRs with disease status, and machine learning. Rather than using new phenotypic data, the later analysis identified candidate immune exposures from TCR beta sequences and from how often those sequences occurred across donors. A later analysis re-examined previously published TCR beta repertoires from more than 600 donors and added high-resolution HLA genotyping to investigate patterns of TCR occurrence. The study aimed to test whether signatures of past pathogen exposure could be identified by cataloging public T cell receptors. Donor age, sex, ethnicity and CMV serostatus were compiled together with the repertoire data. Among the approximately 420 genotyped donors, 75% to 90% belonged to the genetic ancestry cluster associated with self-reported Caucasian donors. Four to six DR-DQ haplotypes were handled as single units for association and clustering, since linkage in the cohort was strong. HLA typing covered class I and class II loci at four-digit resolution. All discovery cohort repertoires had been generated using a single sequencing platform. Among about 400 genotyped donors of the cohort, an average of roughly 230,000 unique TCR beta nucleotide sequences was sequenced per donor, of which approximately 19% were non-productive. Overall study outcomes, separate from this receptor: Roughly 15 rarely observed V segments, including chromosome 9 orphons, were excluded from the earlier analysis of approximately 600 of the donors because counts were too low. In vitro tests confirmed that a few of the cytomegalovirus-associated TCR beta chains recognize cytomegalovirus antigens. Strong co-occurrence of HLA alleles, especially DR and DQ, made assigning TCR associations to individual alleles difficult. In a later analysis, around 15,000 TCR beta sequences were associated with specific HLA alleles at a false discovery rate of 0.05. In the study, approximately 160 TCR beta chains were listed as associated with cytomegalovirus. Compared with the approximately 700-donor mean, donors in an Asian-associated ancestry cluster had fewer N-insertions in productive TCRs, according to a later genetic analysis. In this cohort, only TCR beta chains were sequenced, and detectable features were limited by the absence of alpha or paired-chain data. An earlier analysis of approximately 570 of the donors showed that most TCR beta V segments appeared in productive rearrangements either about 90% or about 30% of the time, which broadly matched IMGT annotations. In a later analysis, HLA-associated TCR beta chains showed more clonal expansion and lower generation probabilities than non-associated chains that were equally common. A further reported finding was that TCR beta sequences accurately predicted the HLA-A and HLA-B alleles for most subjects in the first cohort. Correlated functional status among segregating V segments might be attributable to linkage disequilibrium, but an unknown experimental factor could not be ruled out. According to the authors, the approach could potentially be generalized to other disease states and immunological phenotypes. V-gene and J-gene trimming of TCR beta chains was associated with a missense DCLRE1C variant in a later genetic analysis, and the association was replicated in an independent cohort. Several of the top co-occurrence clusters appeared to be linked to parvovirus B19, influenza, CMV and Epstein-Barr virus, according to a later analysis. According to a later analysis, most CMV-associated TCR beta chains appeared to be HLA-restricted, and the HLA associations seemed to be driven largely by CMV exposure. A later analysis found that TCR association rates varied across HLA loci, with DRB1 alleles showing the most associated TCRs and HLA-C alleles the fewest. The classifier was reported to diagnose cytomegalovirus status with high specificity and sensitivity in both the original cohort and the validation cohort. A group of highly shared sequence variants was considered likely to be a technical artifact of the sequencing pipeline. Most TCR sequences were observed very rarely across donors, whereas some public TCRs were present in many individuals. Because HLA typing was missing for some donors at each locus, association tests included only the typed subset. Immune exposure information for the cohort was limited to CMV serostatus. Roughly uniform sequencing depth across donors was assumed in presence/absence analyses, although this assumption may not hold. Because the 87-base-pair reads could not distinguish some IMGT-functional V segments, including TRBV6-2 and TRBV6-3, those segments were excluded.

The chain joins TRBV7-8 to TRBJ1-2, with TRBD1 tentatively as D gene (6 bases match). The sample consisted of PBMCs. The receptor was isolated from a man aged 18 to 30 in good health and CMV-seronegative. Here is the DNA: TGTGCCAGCAGCTTATCCTGGGACACCTATGGCTACACCTTC. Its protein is CASSLSWDTYGYTF.